The 27 T cell receptor beta chains presented below share a single source sample, sequenced in a study of CD8+CD57+ T cells in acquired aplastic anemia. Patients picked for sequencing had shown CD8+CD57+ cell expansion detected by flow cytometry. Genomic DNA constituted the template upon which TCR beta VDJ and CDR3 profiling was performed. Using its own MiXCR run on the reads, TCRdb lists one record per CDR3 protein. The sample includes about 180,000 distinct CDR3 sequences, around 48% seen only once; the top ten take 1.8%. The sequencing sample was made of sorted CD4+, CD8+, or CD8+CD57+ T cells (not recorded which) from PBMCs. The origin of the receptors is a human donor with aplastic anemia.

This clonotype appeared many times. The J gene is TRBJ2-7, the V gene TRBV6-1, with 10 nucleotides matching TRBD1. Looked up from germline, CDR1 is MNHNS and CDR2 is SASEGT. V was pared by 5 bases and J by 8 bases, with 9 bases of the junction left unmatched. CDR3 length equals 14 residues. The CDR3, as DNA: TGTGCCAGCAGTACGGGACAGGGGAAGGGTAAGCAGTACTTC. Protein product: CASSTGQGKGKQYF.

This clonotype occurred a few times. The rearrangement links TRBV12-3 or TRBV12-4 to TRBJ2-1, with 12 bases identical to TRBD2. The junction had 11 bases not matched to a gene; V was cut back by 2 bases and J by 12 bases. The CDR3 contains 16 residues. CDR3 protein: CASSLSAASGGAGQFF. DNA for the CDR3: TGTGCCAGCAGTTTATCTGCAGCTAGCGGGGGGGCAGGGCAGTTCTTC.

This clonotype was recorded many times. The chain links TRBV30 to TRBJ2-5; D perhaps matches TRBD1 (5 bases). Between the trimmed V and J ends, which lost 0 bases and 5 bases, there was a span of 10 bases. Looked up from germline, CDR1 is GTSNPN and CDR2 is SVGIG (reference sequence). The CDR3 extends over 13 amino acids. The CDR3 DNA follows: TGTGCCTGGAGTGTTTCAGGGCCTGAGACCCAGTACTTC. Its protein product is CAWSVSGPETQYF.

A few counts support this clonotype. The genes are TRBV12-5 and TRBJ1-5; possible D gene TRBD1, 5 bases. This CDR3 spans 15 amino acids. Looked up from germline, CDR1 is LGHNT and CDR2 is FRNRAP. V lost 3 bases to trimming and J lost 0 bases, with 9 bases between them. The CDR3 DNA reads TGTGCTAGTGGTTTTGGAGGGGTTAGCAATCAGCCCCAGCATTTT. The encoded protein is CASGFGGVSNQPQHF. Full variable domain (missing parts from reference TRBV12-5 and TRBJ1-5): DARVTQTPRHKVTEMGQEVTMRCQPILGHNTVFWYRQTMMQGLELLAYFRNRAPLDDSGMPKDRFSAEMPDATLATLKIQPSEPRDSAVYFCASGFGGVSNQPQHFGDGTRLSIL.

The gene calls are TRBV19 and TRBJ1-5; D gene uncertain. Germline CDR1 is LNHDA and CDR2 is SQIVND (reference sequence). Trimming left V 6 bases short and J 6 bases short, with 9 bases between. There are 12 residues in the CDR3. The CDR3 nucleotides read TGTGCCAGTAGCTACCCGAGTCAGCCCCAGCATTTT. Translated, it gives CASSYPSQPQHF.

The chain is built from TRBV7-4 and TRBJ2-3; possible D gene TRBD2, 5 bases. The length of the CDR3 is 15 residues. The V gene lost 2 bases and the J gene lost 1 base, with 10 bases spanning the gap. Germline CDR1 SGHVT, CDR2 SQSDAQ. CDR3 nucleotides: TGTGCCAGCAGCTTATTTAAAGCGGGCACAGATACGCAGTATTTT. Translation gives CASSLFKAGTDTQYF. The variable domain in full, completed from reference TRBV7-4 and TRBJ2-3, reads GAGVSQSPRYKVAKRGRDVALRCDSISGHVTLYWYRQTLGQGSEVLTYSQSDAQRDKSGRPSGRFSAERPERSVSTLKIQRTEQGDSAVYLCASSLFKAGTDTQYFGPGTRLTVL.

This clonotype was observed many times. The chain links TRBV5-1 to TRBJ2-7; 7 bases align to TRBD2. J gave up 1 base and V 6 bases, and 7 bases lay outside the gene matches. The V gene's germline CDR1 is SGHRS and CDR2 YFSETQ. The CDR3 has 14 amino acids. The CDR3 protein is CASTPAGGSYEQYF. CDR3 coding DNA: TGCGCCAGCACCCCGGCCGGGGGGTCCTACGAGCAGTACTTC.

The chain joins TRBV7-2 to TRBJ1-6, with a tentative D call TRBD1 (5 bases). Germline V lookup: CDR1 SGHTA, CDR2 FQGNSA. The CDR3 loop spans 14 amino acids. The ends were cut back, 5 bases at V and 10 bases at J, with 15 bases in the middle. In DNA, the CDR3 is TGTGCCAGCAGCCCCGGCCTCGGGGGGTCACCCCTCCACTTT. Translation: CASSPGLGGSPLHF.

Note on this clonotype: This may stem from a read error, because a much larger clone lies one nucleotide away. Here the CDR3 omits its conserved ending phenylalanine or tryptophan, so a read error is the likely source. The chain combines TRBV5-1 with TRBJ2-1; 9 bases agree with TRBD2. The CDR3 length is 17 residues. V trimming: 0 bases; J trimming: 7 bases; junction bases outside the gene matches: 11. Germline V gives CDR1 SGHRS, CDR2 YFSETQ. As DNA, the CDR3 is TGCGCCAGCAGCTTGGGTGCTAGCGGGAAGGTACGGAATGAGCAGTTCCTC. This codes for CASSLGASGKVRNEQFL.

The rearrangement links TRBV24-1 to TRBJ2-3; D may correspond to TRBD1 or TRBD2 (6 bases each). Trimming took off 5 bases at V and 3 bases at J, with 14 bases between the two ends. The CDR3 has 15 residues. The germline CDR1 and CDR2 sequences are KGHDR and SFDVKD. DNA of the CDR3: TGTGCCACCAGTGGAGGCCCGGGGGCGACAGATACGCAGTATTTT. Its translation is CATSGGPGATDTQYF.

Notes on this clonotype: Likely a read error: the CDR3 ends without its conserved phenylalanine or tryptophan. The V and J genes are TRBV12-3 or TRBV12-4 and TRBJ2-6; no clear D gene. The CDR3 extends over 13 amino acids. CDR3 nucleotides: TGTGCCGGCAGTCTTGGAACCTCCAACGTCCTGACTCTC. It translates to CAGSLGTSNVLTL.

In this sample, this clonotype turned up many times. The genes are TRBV14 and TRBJ2-7; D tentatively fits TRBD1 or TRBD2 (5 bases each). Germline-derived CDR1 and CDR2 are SGHDN and FVKESK. Trimming removed 1 base at V and 5 bases at J, with 21 bases between. This CDR3 region has 17 residues. Here the CDR3 reads CASSQGLLGSGTNEQYF. The DNA for the CDR3 is TGTGCCAGCAGCCAAGGGTTGCTAGGATCCGGGACCAACGAGCAGTACTTC.

This clonotype has a count of ten or more. The chain recombines TRBV7-8 with TRBJ2-1; D may be TRBD2 (5 bases). V gave up 2 bases and J gave up 2 bases, with 13 bases separating them. In germline, CDR1 is SGHVS, CDR2 FQNEAQ. The CDR3 length is 16 residues. The CDR3 DNA sequence: TGTGCCAGCAGCTTAACAGACGGACTGACCTACAATGAGCAGTTCTTC. Protein product: CASSLTDGLTYNEQFF.

The chain is built from TRBV24-1 and TRBJ2-5, with TRBD2 matching over 12 bases. This CDR3 region has 16 residues. V shed 4 bases and J 14 bases; nucleotides not matched to a gene: 16. The germline CDR1 and CDR2 sequences are KGHDR and SFDVKD. The CDR3 DNA follows: TGTGCCACCAGTGACCCTAGCGGGAGGGCCGCAGAGACCCGATACTTC. It yields the protein CATSDPSGRAAETRYF.

This clonotype was seen a single time. J is TRBJ1-4 and V is TRBV29-1; D gene unclear. This CDR3 is 11 amino acids long. V shed 6 bases and J shed 12 bases, with 14 bases lying between them. Per germline, CDR1 SQVTM and CDR2 ANQGSEA. CDR3 nucleotides: TGCAGCGTAGGGAGGGAGGGCGAACTGTTTTTT. This sequence encodes CSVGREGELFF.

This chain connects TRBV2 to TRBJ1-1; D is unresolved. Germline assignment: CDR1 SNHLY and CDR2 FYNNEI. The germline V and J ends were trimmed by 5 bases and 3 bases, with 13 bases remaining between them. CDR3 length: 14 amino acids. The CDR3 loop reads CASSYLIADTEAFF. The CDR3 DNA is TGTGCCAGCAGTTACCTTATCGCGGACACTGAAGCTTTCTTT.

Turning to this clonotype: Just one base apart from a much larger clone, this may be a read error. This rearrangement joins TRBV6-2 or TRBV6-3 to TRBJ1-1; TRBD1 might be the D (5 bases). In germline, CDR1 is MNHEY, CDR2 SVGEGT. The CDR3 has 15 residues. The CDR3 bases are TGTGCCAGCAGTTACTCAGGGGTTGAGAGCACTGAAGCTGTCTTT. Residues: CASSYSGVESTEAVF.

The chain combines TRBV2 with TRBJ2-2; possible D gene TRBD2, 6 bases. Germline V CDR1 and CDR2: SNHLY, FYNNEI. Trimming took off 11 bases at V and 6 bases at J, with 19 bases between the two ends. There are 14 residues in the CDR3. This CDR3 reads CAGSWGRSPGELFF. CDR3 DNA: TGTGCCGGCTCTTGGGGGAGGTCCCCCGGGGAGCTGTTTTTT.

Note on this clonotype: This clone may be a read error of a much larger clone one base away. The chain joins TRBV4-3 to TRBJ1-1; perhaps TRBD1 as D (5 bases). Germline CDR1 reads LGHNA; CDR2 reads YSLEER. This CDR3 is 15 amino acids long. The CDR3 is CAGSLMRGGGTEAFF. DNA for the CDR3: TGCGCCGGCAGCCTGATGAGGGGTGGTGGCACTGAAGCTTTCTTT.

This clonotype was detected ten times or more. The chain carries TRBV15 and TRBJ2-3; 8 nucleotides agree with TRBD1. The CDR3 spans 15 residues. Losses at the gene ends were 5 bases for V and 1 base for J; bases not matched to a gene: 5. In germline, CDR1 is LNHNV, CDR2 YYDKDF (reference sequence). In nucleotides, the CDR3 is TGTGCCACCAGCCCTCGACAGGGGCGCACAGATACGCAGTATTTT. Translating gives CATSPRQGRTDTQYF. The whole variable domain, filled in from reference TRBV15 and TRBJ2-3, reads DAMVIQNPRYQVTQFGKPVTLSCSQTLNHNVMYWYQQKSSQAPKLLFHYYDKDFNNEADTPDNFQSRRPNTSFCFLDIRSPGLGDTAMYLCATSPRQGRTDTQYFGPGTRLTVL.

The chain is built from TRBV7-2 and TRBJ2-5, with TRBD1 as a possible D gene (5 bases). CDR3 length: 15 amino acids. V was clipped by 3 bases and J by 1 base, with 12 bases between them. Germline V gene data show CDR1 as SGHTA and CDR2 as FQGNSA. The DNA for the CDR3 is TGTGCCAGCAGCTTGGCCCCGGACATCCAAGAGACCCAGTACTTC. Translated, it gives CASSLAPDIQETQYF.

The chain has TRBV5-1 and TRBJ2-7; possible D gene TRBD1, 6 bases. Germline CDR1 reads SGHRS; CDR2 reads YFSETQ. V lost 1 base, J lost 0 bases, and 8 bases lay in between. CDR3 length: 14 residues. The CDR3 protein is CASSLTGRSYEQYF. DNA for the CDR3: TGCGCCAGCAGCTTGACAGGGCGCTCCTACGAGCAGTACTTC.

This chain uses TRBV9 with TRBJ2-5; TRBD2 matches 9 bases. The CDR3 is 16 residues long. V gave up 0 bases and J gave up 4 bases; unmatched junction bases: 7. The V gene's germline CDR1 is SGDLS and CDR2 YYNGEE. The CDR3 here is CASSVEGGRAGETQYF. The CDR3 DNA is TGTGCCAGCAGCGTAGAGGGCGGGAGGGCCGGAGAGACCCAGTACTTC.

Regarding this clonotype: A much more abundant neighbour one base away suggests this may be a read error. The rearrangement uses TRBV5-4 and TRBJ1-6, with 9 nucleotides matching TRBD1. With V trimmed by 0 bases and J by 8 bases, 6 bases remained unmatched. The germline V gene has CDR1 SGHNT and CDR2 YYREEE (reference sequence). This CDR3 has 16 amino acids. Here the CDR3 reads CASSLGPGQGDSPLHF. CDR3 in DNA: TGTGCCAGCAGCTTGGGTCCGGGACAGGGAGATTCACCCCTCCACTTT. The variable domain in full, completed from reference TRBV5-4 and TRBJ1-6, reads ETGVTQSPTHLIKTRGQQVTLRCSSQSGHNTVSWYQQALGQGPQFIFQYYREEENGRGNFPPRFSGLQFPNYSSELNVNALELDDSALYLCASSLGPGQGDSPLHFGNGTRLTVT.

The chain joins TRBV20-1 to TRBJ2-3; 10 nucleotides align to TRBD2. Trimming removed 5 bases from V and 4 bases from J; junction bases left unmatched: 6. The CDR3 extends over 14 amino acids. CDR1 is DFQATT, CDR2 SNEGSKA, per germline (reference sequence). CDR3 region: CSAQSGGASDTQYF. The DNA of the CDR3 is TGCAGTGCTCAAAGCGGGGGGGCATCAGATACGCAGTATTTT.

This sequence joins TRBV6-1 and TRBJ1-1; 8 nucleotides line up with TRBD1. The length of the CDR3 is 15 residues. CDR1 is MNHNS and CDR2 is SASEGT in the germline V gene. Trimming at V came to 6 bases and at J to 3 bases, leaving 9 bases not matched to a gene. The CDR3 nucleotides read TGTGCCAGCAGCCCCCGGACAGGGACGGACACTGAAGCTTTCTTT. Translated, it gives CASSPRTGTDTEAFF.

The rearrangement links TRBV7-2 to TRBJ2-7; no clear D. The CDR3 consists of 13 residues. Germline V gene lookup returns CDR1 SGHTA and CDR2 FQGNSA. Trimming pared 5 bases from V and 5 bases from J, leaving 13 bases between. Here the CDR3 DNA reads TGTGCCAGCAGCGCCCCGGCGTCTGACGAGCAGTACTTC. Translation gives CASSAPASDEQYF.